One and the same sample provided the 13 T cell receptor beta chains below, sequenced in a study of quantifying T cell responses using KT2 cells. As for the study in general: TCR alpha and beta constant-region primers primed reverse transcription of RNA.

The cDNA 3' end received a ligated oligonucleotide with a UMI. The first PCR ran roughly 4 cycles with an equimolar RC1.1 and RC1.2 beta primer mix. TCRdb reanalysed the UMI-ligation and nested PCR reads using MiXCR and keeps one entry per CDR3 protein. In the table there are tens of thousands of distinct CDR3 sequences, roughly 7.2% of which are singletons. The material sequenced was PBMCs spiked with cells of the T cell clone KT2. Receptor source: a human donor.

This clonotype was counted a few times. The chain links TRBV11-2 to TRBJ2-3, with unresolved D. The V gene's germline CDR1 is SGHAT and CDR2 FQNNGV. The V and J ends lost 5 bases and 3 bases respectively, with 12 bases between them. This CDR3 is 14 amino acids long. The CDR3 spells CASSPEVITDTQYF. For the CDR3, the DNA is TGTGCCAGCAGCCCCGAGGTTATAACAGATACGCAGTATTTT. The complete variable domain, with remaining parts taken from reference TRBV11-2 and TRBJ2-3, reads EAGVAQSPRYKIIEKRQSVAFWCNPISGHATLYWYQQILGQGPKLLIQFQNNGVVDDSQLPKDRFSAERLKGVDSTLKIQPAKLEDSAVYLCASSPEVITDTQYFGPGTRLTVL.

There are a few counts of this clonotype. The rearrangement links TRBV7-8 to TRBJ2-3; D not resolved. CDR1 is SGHVS, CDR2 FQNEAQ, per germline. Trimming shortened V by 0 bases and J by 2 bases, and 9 bases separated the two germline ends. The CDR3 extends over 15 amino acids. The CDR3 DNA is TGTGCCAGCAGCTTAGCTGAACTCAACACAGATACGCAGTATTTT. Residues: CASSLAELNTDTQYF.

This clonotype was seen many times. J is TRBJ1-1 and V is TRBV15, with TRBD1 identical over 7 bases. The CDR3 runs 16 residues. Per the germline V gene, CDR1 is LNHNV and CDR2 is YYDKDF (reference sequence). After removal of 3 bases from V and 1 base from J, the junction contained 8 bases not matched to a gene. The CDR3 protein is CATSRDPQGWNTEAFF. DNA for the CDR3: TGTGCCACCAGCAGGGATCCACAGGGGTGGAACACTGAAGCTTTCTTT.

This clonotype was picked up a small number of times. The V gene is TRBV9, the J gene TRBJ1-4; 8 positions agree with TRBD1. The V gene's germline CDR1 is SGDLS and CDR2 YYNGEE. V was pared by 4 bases and J by 7 bases, with 15 bases of the junction left unmatched. The CDR3 runs to 17 residues. The CDR3 coding sequence is TGTGCCAGCAGCTTCTCCCCCGGAGACAGGGGAGGTGAAAAACTGTTTTTT. Its protein is CASSFSPGDRGGEKLFF. Filled out from reference TRBV9 and TRBJ1-4, the complete variable domain reads DSGVTQTPKHLITATGQRVTLRCSPRSGDLSVYWYQQSLDQGLQFLIQYYNGEERAKGNILERFSAQQFPDLHSELNLSSLELGDSALYFCASSFSPGDRGGEKLFFGSGTQLSVL.

This chain uses TRBV6-2 or TRBV6-3 with TRBJ2-2; D is uncertain. Deletions cut 0 bases from V and 10 bases from J, with 21 bases between. The V gene's germline CDR1 is MNHEY and CDR2 SVGEGT. CDR3 length equals 17 residues. The CDR3 nucleotides are TGTGCCAGCAGTTACTCGAGGTTGTCGGCCCGAGTGGAGGAGCTGTTTTTT. Protein product: CASSYSRLSARVEELFF.

This chain connects TRBV2 to TRBJ2-3; tentative D call: TRBD1 (6 bases). The CDR3 runs 14 residues. Trimming cost V 4 bases and J 6 bases, with 14 bases left between them. Germline loops: CDR1 SNHLY, CDR2 FYNNEI. The CDR3 is CASSAWDKWDTQYF. CDR3 nucleotides: TGTGCCAGCAGTGCCTGGGACAAGTGGGATACGCAGTATTTT.

This CDR3 reads CSVRQGSYNEQFF. The CDR3 DNA sequence: TGCAGCGTTAGACAGGGGTCCTACAATGAGCAGTTCTTC. The chain is built from TRBV29-1 and TRBJ2-1, with 8 bases identical to TRBD1. The CDR3 is 13 amino acids. In germline, CDR1 is SQVTM, CDR2 ANQGSEA. V gave up 5 bases and J gave up 1 base; unmatched junction bases: 1.

This clonotype was seen repeatedly, ten times or more. The chain joins TRBV29-1 to TRBJ1-1; maybe TRBD1 (6 bases). Trimming removed 7 bases from V and 7 bases from J, with 16 bases in between. CDR3 length: 12 amino acids. Germline V gene sequence: CDR1 SQVTM, CDR2 ANQGSEA. The CDR3 loop reads CSAMDRYVEAFF. DNA of the CDR3: TGCAGCGCGATGGACAGATATGTTGAAGCTTTCTTT.

Ten or more counts support this clonotype. This chain connects TRBV6-2 or TRBV6-3 to TRBJ1-1; the D gene is possibly TRBD1 (6 bases). Trimming pared 6 bases from V and 1 base from J, leaving 9 bases between. CDR1 and CDR2 from the germline V gene are MNHEY and SVGEGT. The CDR3 contains 13 residues. This CDR3 is CASSRTENTEAFF. The CDR3 DNA is TGTGCCAGCAGCCGGACAGAGAACACTGAAGCTTTCTTT.

There are many counts of this clonotype. The chain is built from TRBV7-6 and TRBJ2-7; D is possibly TRBD2 (5 bases). The CDR3 length is 13 residues. CDR1 and CDR2 (germline): SGHVS, FNYEAQ. The V gene lost 2 bases and the J gene lost 3 bases, with 8 bases spanning the gap. CDR3 in DNA: TGTGCCAGCAGCTTAACCGGGGACTACGAGCAGTACTTC. Translation gives CASSLTGDYEQYF.

V is TRBV12-3 or TRBV12-4 and J is TRBJ2-3; no clear D. Trimming left V 2 bases short and J 4 bases short, with 7 bases between. The CDR3 consists of 13 residues. The CDR3 spells CASSLLLPDTQYF. In nucleotides, the CDR3 is TGTGCCAGCAGTTTACTCTTACCAGATACGCAGTATTTT.

This clonotype was observed at least ten times. The V call is TRBV20-1, the J call TRBJ1-6; tentative D call: TRBD1 (6 bases). This CDR3 contains 13 residues. From germline, CDR1 is DFQATT and CDR2 SNEGSKA (reference sequence). V shed 6 bases and J shed 10 bases, with 16 bases lying between them. CDR3 region: CSARKDSYSPLHF. In nucleotides, the CDR3 is TGCAGTGCCCGAAAGGACAGTTACTCACCCCTCCACTTT.

The chain is built from TRBV5-1 and TRBJ2-3, with a tentative D call TRBD2 (5 bases). The germline CDR1 and CDR2 sequences are SGHRS and YFSETQ. The CDR3 is made up of 14 amino acids. Trimming removed 2 bases from V and 1 base from J, with 8 bases in between. The CDR3 nucleotides are TGCGCCAGCAGCTTAGCGGCCCGCACAGATACGCAGTATTTT. Translating gives CASSLAARTDTQYF.